These 15 T cell receptor beta chains originate from one sample sequenced in a study of CXCR3-negative and CXCR3-positive naive CD8 T cells. All TRB cDNA libraries came from 5' RACE performed with UMI labels. Using the 5' RACE reads, TCRdb records one entry per CDR3 protein without DNA. Listed are 50,000 to 65,000 distinct CDR3 sequences; 20% to 25% falls within the top ten. The source material was memory CD8+ T cells from blood. These receptors all come from a human donor in good health. Some clones in this sample may be carry-over from other donors' samples.

The gene calls are TRBV29-1 and TRBJ1-2. The CDR3 extends over 14 amino acids. In germline, CDR1 is SQVTM, CDR2 ANQGSEA. The CDR3 loop is CSVERTGGNYGYTF.

The gene calls are TRBV29-1 and TRBJ1-2; the TCRdb call, TRBD1, lacks DNA for checking. The CDR3 length is 15 residues. Germline CDR1 and CDR2: SQVTM and ANQGSEA. The CDR3: CSVEDKTGGDYGYTF.

J is TRBJ2-1 and V is TRBV7-3; TCRdb picks TRBD1, but there is no DNA to check that call. There are 11 residues in the CDR3. Germline loops: CDR1 SGHTA, CDR2 FQGTGA. CDR3 amino acids: CASSEGTGQFF. The complete variable domain, with remaining parts taken from reference TRBV7-3 and TRBJ2-1, reads GAGVSQTPSNKVTEKGKYVELRCDPISGHTALYWYRQSLGQGPEFLIYFQGTGAADDSGLPNDRFFAVRPEGSVSTLKIQRTERGDSAVYLCASSEGTGQFFGPGTRLTVL.

V is TRBV7-3 and J is TRBJ1-1; the TRBD1 assignment by TCRdb is unverifiable without DNA. CDR3 length: 14 amino acids. The V gene's germline CDR1 is SGHTA and CDR2 FQGTGA. CDR3 sequence reads: CASSSTARNTEAFF. The full variable domain, rest sourced from reference TRBV7-3 and TRBJ1-1, is GAGVSQTPSNKVTEKGKYVELRCDPISGHTALYWYRQSLGQGPEFLIYFQGTGAADDSGLPNDRFFAVRPEGSVSTLKIQRTERGDSAVYLCASSSTARNTEAFFGQGTRLTVV.

The J gene is TRBJ2-1, the V gene TRBV14; TCRdb proposes TRBD1, but this gene call is untestable without DNA. From germline, CDR1 is SGHDN and CDR2 FVKESK. The CDR3 runs 12 residues. This chain's CDR3 is CASSQFRGEQFF.

The chain employs TRBV11-2 and TRBJ2-2; the D call of TRBD1 rests on TCRdb alone, since no DNA is present to check it. Germline V CDR1 and CDR2: SGHAT, FQNNGV. This CDR3 spans 15 amino acids. CDR3 loop: CATEGWDPNTGELFF.

V gene TRBV20-1 combines with J gene TRBJ2-1; no DNA is available, so the TRBD1 call from TCRdb remains unchecked. Germline V gene data show CDR1 as DFQATT and CDR2 as SNEGSKA (reference sequence). The CDR3 sequence is 16 residues long. The CDR3 reads CSARDPGQGVGNEQFF.

The CDR3 protein is CSVDPKEGNWQFF. V is TRBV29-1 and J is TRBJ2-1; as DNA is missing, the TRBD2 call by TCRdb cannot be tested. This CDR3 contains 13 residues. Per germline, CDR1 SQVTM and CDR2 ANQGSEA.

This chain connects TRBV15 to TRBJ1-4; lacking DNA, the TRBD1 call made by TCRdb goes unchecked. The CDR3 has 16 amino acids. Germline assignment: CDR1 LNHNV and CDR2 YYDKDF (reference sequence). This chain's CDR3 is CATSRALGTGDEKLFF.

V gene TRBV20-1 combines with J gene TRBJ1-1; TCRdb indicates TRBD1, and absent DNA this call remains unverified. The V gene's germline CDR1 is DFQATT and CDR2 SNEGSKA (reference sequence). The CDR3 is made up of 14 amino acids. CDR3 sequence reads: CSARGGPGDTEAFF.

The chain combines TRBV21-1 with TRBJ2-2; TCRdb designates TRBD2, a call that cannot be tested without DNA. TRBV21-1 is flagged as a pseudogene. This CDR3 contains 17 residues. The CDR3 here is CASSKELAGGRLGELFF.

CDR3 amino acids: CSVTPGLQQYNEQFF. The chain recombines TRBV29-1 with TRBJ2-1; TCRdb picks TRBD2, but there is no DNA to check that call. The CDR3 sequence is 15 residues long. Germline CDR1 and CDR2: SQVTM and ANQGSEA.

The CDR3 sequence: CSVEAPDRPEETQYF. The chain uses TRBV29-1 and TRBJ2-5; TCRdb selects TRBD1, and the lack of DNA leaves this call unchecked. The germline V gene has CDR1 SQVTM and CDR2 ANQGSEA. The CDR3 is made up of 15 amino acids. The whole variable domain, remainder taken from reference TRBV29-1 and TRBJ2-5, is SAVISQKPSRDICQRGTSLTIQCQVDSQVTMMFWYRQQPGQSLTLIATANQGSEATYESGFVIDKFPISRPNLTFSTLTVSNMSPEDSSIYLCSVEAPDRPEETQYFGPGTRLLVL.

The rearrangement joins TRBV29-1 to TRBJ2-2; TCRdb outputs TRBD1, but without DNA this stays unchecked. This CDR3 has 15 residues. Germline V gene data show CDR1 as SQVTM and CDR2 as ANQGSEA. This CDR3 reads CSVEDSGAGTGELFF.

The chain employs TRBV29-1 and TRBJ1-1. The CDR3 extends over 12 amino acids. Germline V gene data show CDR1 as SQVTM and CDR2 as ANQGSEA. The CDR3 reads CSVDPSNTEAFF.